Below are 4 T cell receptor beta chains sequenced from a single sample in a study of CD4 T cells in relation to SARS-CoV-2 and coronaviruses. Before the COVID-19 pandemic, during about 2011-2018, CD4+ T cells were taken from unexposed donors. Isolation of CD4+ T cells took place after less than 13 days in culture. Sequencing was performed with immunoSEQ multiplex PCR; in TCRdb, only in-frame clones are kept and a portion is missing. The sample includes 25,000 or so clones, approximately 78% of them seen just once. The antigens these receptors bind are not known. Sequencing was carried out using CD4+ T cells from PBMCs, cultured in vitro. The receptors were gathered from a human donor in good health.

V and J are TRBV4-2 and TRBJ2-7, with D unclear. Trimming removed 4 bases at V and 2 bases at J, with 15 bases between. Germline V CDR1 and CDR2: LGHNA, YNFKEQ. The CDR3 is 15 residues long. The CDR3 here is CASSPQVDTPYEQYF. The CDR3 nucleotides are TGTGCCAGCAGCCCTCAGGTCGACACCCCCTACGAGCAGTACTTC.

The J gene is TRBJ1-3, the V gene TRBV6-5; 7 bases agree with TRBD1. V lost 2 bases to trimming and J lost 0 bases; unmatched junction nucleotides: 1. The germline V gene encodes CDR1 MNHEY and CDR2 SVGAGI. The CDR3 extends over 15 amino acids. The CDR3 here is CASSYPGGSGNTIYF. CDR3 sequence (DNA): TGTGCCAGCAGTTACCCAGGGGGCTCTGGAAACACCATATATTTT.

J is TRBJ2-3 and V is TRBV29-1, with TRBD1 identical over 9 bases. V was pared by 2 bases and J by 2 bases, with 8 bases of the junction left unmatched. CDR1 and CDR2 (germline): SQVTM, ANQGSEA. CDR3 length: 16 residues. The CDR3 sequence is CSVERPGQGHTDTQYF. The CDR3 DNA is TGCAGCGTTGAACGCCCGGGACAGGGACACACAGATACGCAGTATTTT.

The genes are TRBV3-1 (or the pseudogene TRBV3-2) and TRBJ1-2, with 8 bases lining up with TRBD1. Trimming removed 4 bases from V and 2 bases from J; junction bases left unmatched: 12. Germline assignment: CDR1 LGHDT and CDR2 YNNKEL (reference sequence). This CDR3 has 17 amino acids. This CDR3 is CASSLGGLRTGNYGYTF. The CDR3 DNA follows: TGTGCCAGCAGCCTTGGAGGGCTTAGGACAGGGAACTATGGCTACACCTTC.